Following are 27 T cell receptor beta chains from one sample sequenced in a study of control samples from healthy donors and cancer patients. Sequencing was performed with immunoSEQ multiplex PCR; in TCRdb, only in-frame clones are kept and a portion is missing. The table records over 150,000 clones, approximately 96% of them present only once. Material for sequencing was blood. The receptors here all came from a man in his forties in good health.

This chain connects TRBV6-6 to TRBJ2-7, with D unresolved. Between the trimmed V and J ends, which lost 4 bases and 0 bases, there was a span of 7 bases. The CDR3 sequence is 13 residues long. CDR1 and CDR2 from the germline V gene are MNHNY and SVGAGI (reference sequence). The CDR3 sequence: CASSSMNSYEQYF. In DNA, the CDR3 is TGTGCCAGCAGTTCCATGAACTCCTACGAGCAGTACTTC.

V is TRBV3-1 (or the pseudogene TRBV3-2) and J is TRBJ2-7; TRBD2 agrees at 14 bases. Germline V gives CDR1 LGHDT, CDR2 YNNKEL (reference sequence). V lost 3 bases, J lost 2 bases, and 6 bases stayed unmatched. There are 17 residues in the CDR3. The CDR3 DNA reads TGTGCCAGCAGCCAGGGACTAGCGGGGGAAACCCCCTACGAGCAGTACTTC. This translates into CASSQGLAGETPYEQYF.

The chain carries TRBV5-8 and TRBJ2-3, with a possible D match to TRBD1 (5 bases). V was cut by 4 bases and J by 4 bases, with 10 bases left in between. The CDR3 consists of 13 residues. CDR1 and CDR2 from the germline V gene are SGHTS and YDEGEE. The CDR3, as DNA: TGTGCCAGCAGCCCCACCAGGGCAGATACGCAGTATTTT. It yields the protein CASSPTRADTQYF.

CDR3 sequence reads: CASSSPNTGELFF. CDR3 DNA: TGTGCCAGCAGTTCACCTAACACCGGGGAGCTGTTTTTT. The J gene is TRBJ2-2, the V gene TRBV12-3 or TRBV12-4; D is ambiguous. V lost 4 bases to trimming and J lost 2 bases, with 5 bases between them. The CDR3 length is 13 residues.

DNA of the CDR3: TGTGCCAGCAGCCGCCGGGGGGCCACTGAAGCTTTCTTT. Translation gives CASSRRGATEAFF. The gene calls are TRBV5-8 and TRBJ1-1, with a possible D match to TRBD1 (6 bases). There are 13 residues in the CDR3. Germline lookup yields CDR1 SGHTS and CDR2 YDEGEE. Trimming removed 4 bases from V and 4 bases from J, with 11 bases in between.

This chain uses TRBV6-5 with TRBJ1-2; perhaps TRBD1 as D (6 bases). V was pared by 6 bases and J by 4 bases, with 18 bases between. This CDR3 comprises 15 residues. CDR1 MNHEY and CDR2 SVGAGI come from the germline V gene. The CDR3: CASSARRDTSYGYTF. The CDR3 nucleotides are TGTGCCAGCAGCGCTCGCCGGGACACTTCCTATGGCTACACCTTC.

The chain employs TRBV5-1 and TRBJ2-7; a possible D gene is TRBD2 (5 bases). The CDR3 has 14 residues. The germline V gene has CDR1 SGHRS and CDR2 YFSETQ. The V and J ends lost 5 bases and 2 bases respectively, with 14 bases between them. In DNA form, the CDR3 reads TGCGCCAGCAGTTTCGCTGACGGGACCTACGAGCAGTACTTC. Protein sequence: CASSFADGTYEQYF.

V usage is TRBV4-3 and J usage is TRBJ2-1; D is tentatively TRBD1 or TRBD2 (5 bases each). V lost 1 base and J 2 bases, leaving 12 bases between the germline ends. This CDR3 is 16 amino acids long. Germline assignment: CDR1 LGHNA and CDR2 YSLEER. CDR3 in amino acids: CASSQASSRAYNEQFF. Here the CDR3 DNA reads TGCGCCAGCAGCCAAGCGTCTAGCAGGGCCTACAATGAGCAGTTCTTC.

The V gene is TRBV10-2, the J gene TRBJ1-6; D perhaps matches TRBD1 (5 bases). This CDR3 has 15 amino acids. V lost 7 bases and J 9 bases, leaving 19 bases between the germline ends. The germline CDR1 and CDR2 sequences are WSHSY and SAAADI. Here the CDR3 DNA reads TGCGCCAGCAACCAGGAGGGGCCCCGTGGTTCACCCCTCCACTTT. Its translation is CASNQEGPRGSPLHF.

V and J are TRBV9 and TRBJ2-7, with D possibly TRBD1 on 6 matching bases. The CDR3 covers 13 residues. The ends were cut back, 0 bases at V and 6 bases at J, with 10 bases in the middle. Per the germline V gene, CDR1 is SGDLS and CDR2 is YYNGEE. The CDR3: CASSVGGRGEQYF. The CDR3 DNA reads as TGTGCCAGCAGCGTAGGGGGGCGCGGCGAGCAGTACTTC. Full variable domain (outside the CDR3, taken from reference TRBV9 and TRBJ2-7): DSGVTQTPKHLITATGQRVTLRCSPRSGDLSVYWYQQSLDQGLQFLIQYYNGEERAKGNILERFSAQQFPDLHSELNLSSLELGDSALYFCASSVGGRGEQYFGPGTRLTVT.

This clone was seen once. This chain links TRBV2 with TRBJ1-5, with 7 nucleotides matching TRBD1. Germline trimming cut 6 bases from V and 6 bases from J; bases unmatched to any gene: 11. The CDR3 is 15 residues long. In germline, CDR1 is SNHLY, CDR2 FYNNEI. The CDR3 sequence: CASRGGRGLSQPQHF. The CDR3 region has the DNA TGTGCCAGCAGGGGGGGGAGGGGGCTAAGTCAGCCCCAGCATTTT.

The V and J genes are TRBV11-2 and TRBJ1-1, with a tentative D call TRBD1 (5 bases). CDR3 size: 12 residues. V was trimmed by 3 bases and J by 8 bases, leaving 10 bases between them. Germline V gene lookup returns CDR1 SGHAT and CDR2 FQNNGV. CDR3 sequence: CASSFPNREAFF. CDR3 DNA sequence: TGTGCCAGCAGCTTCCCAAACAGGGAAGCTTTCTTT.

This chain uses TRBV14 with TRBJ1-6; TRBD1 aligns across 7 bases. This CDR3 contains 15 residues. J was trimmed by 7 bases and V by 0 bases; bases with no gene match: 3. Germline CDR1 and CDR2: SGHDN and FVKESK. The CDR3 loop reads CASSQETGSNSPLHF. The DNA for the CDR3 is TGTGCCAGCAGCCAAGAGACAGGGTCGAATTCACCCCTCCACTTT.

This clone was counted a single time. The V gene is TRBV11-2, the J gene TRBJ1-2; D is undetermined. The CDR3 covers 13 residues. CDR1 is SGHAT, CDR2 FQNNGV, per germline. Between the trimmed V and J ends, which lost 5 bases and 5 bases, there was a span of 12 bases. The CDR3 coding sequence is TGTGCCAGCAGCCGGACCGAGTTTTATGGCTACACCTTC. As protein: CASSRTEFYGYTF.

This chain uses TRBV12-3 or TRBV12-4 with TRBJ1-1, with a weak D call TRBD1 (5 bases). V lost 5 bases, J lost 3 bases, and 10 bases lay in between. The CDR3 totals 13 residues. The DNA of the CDR3 is TGTGCCAGCAGTAAACAGGAATACACTGAAGCTTTCTTT. Translation: CASSKQEYTEAFF.

This chain links TRBV27 with TRBJ2-1, with D tentatively TRBD1 or TRBD2 (5 bases each). The CDR3 consists of 15 residues. Trimming cost V 2 bases and J 0 bases, with 8 bases left between them. Germline V gives CDR1 MNHEY, CDR2 SMNVEV (reference sequence). The CDR3 here is CASSLPGASYNEQFF. For the CDR3, the DNA is TGTGCCAGCAGTTTACCCGGGGCCTCCTACAATGAGCAGTTCTTC.

The chain couples TRBV9 to TRBJ1-4; D might be TRBD1 (6 bases). Trimming took 2 bases from V and 8 from J, leaving 13 bases between them. Germline-derived CDR1 and CDR2 are SGDLS and YYNGEE. The CDR3 has 14 amino acids. The CDR3 bases are TGTGCCAGCAGCGTTGGACAGAACCCCGAAAAACTGTTTTTT. Its translation is CASSVGQNPEKLFF.

The chain links TRBV28 to TRBJ1-4; weak D call: TRBD1 (5 bases). The CDR3 has 15 residues. The germline V gene has CDR1 MDHEN and CDR2 SYDVKM. Trimming pared 6 bases from V and 7 bases from J, leaving 18 bases between. CDR3 nucleotide sequence: TGTGCCAGCAGCCCGGGAGGACAAGGGCCTGAAAAACTGTTTTTT. It is translated as CASSPGGQGPEKLFF.

The J gene is TRBJ1-1, the V gene TRBV9; D is undetermined. The V gene lost 4 bases and the J gene lost 2 bases, with 9 bases spanning the gap. The CDR3 is 13 amino acids. Per the germline V gene, CDR1 is SGDLS and CDR2 is YYNGEE. The CDR3 protein is CASSLDLNTEAFF. The CDR3, as DNA: TGTGCCAGCAGCTTAGACTTAAACACTGAAGCTTTCTTT. The whole variable domain, remainder taken from reference TRBV9 and TRBJ1-1, is DSGVTQTPKHLITATGQRVTLRCSPRSGDLSVYWYQQSLDQGLQFLIQYYNGEERAKGNILERFSAQQFPDLHSELNLSSLELGDSALYFCASSLDLNTEAFFGQGTRLTVV.

The rearrangement uses TRBV30 and TRBJ2-5; D is tentatively TRBD1 or TRBD2 (5 bases each). The CDR3 runs to 13 residues. From germline, CDR1 is GTSNPN and CDR2 SVGIG (reference sequence). The V end lost 2 bases, the J end lost 2 bases, and 9 bases lay between the germline ends. The CDR3 protein is CAWSLWGQETQYF. DNA of the CDR3: TGTGCCTGGAGTCTGTGGGGGCAAGAGACCCAGTACTTC.

This chain connects TRBV11-3 to TRBJ1-1; no firm D call. Trimming pared 5 bases from V and 5 bases from J, leaving 12 bases between. The length of the CDR3 is 13 residues. CDR1 SGHNT and CDR2 YENEEA come from the germline V gene. CDR3 coding DNA: TGTGCCAGCAGCGCGGGTGGAGTAACTGAAGCTTTCTTT. Its translation: CASSAGGVTEAFF.

This chain links TRBV7-9 with TRBJ2-6; TRBD1 or TRBD2 may be the D gene (6 bases each). The germline V and J ends were trimmed by 3 bases and 0 bases, with 15 bases remaining between them. The germline gives CDR1 SEHNR, CDR2 FQNEAQ (reference sequence). This CDR3 comprises 18 residues. The CDR3 nucleotides read TGTGCCAGCAGCTTTTTATCGGGGGCCCCCTCTGGGGCCAACGTCCTGACTTTC. Translation gives CASSFLSGAPSGANVLTF. The entire variable domain, with the rest obtained from reference TRBV7-9 and TRBJ2-6, is as follows: DTGVSQNPRHKITKRGQNVTFRCDPISEHNRLYWYRQTLGQGPEFLTYFQNEAQLEKSRLLSDRFSAERPKGSFSTLEIQRTEQGDSAMYLCASSFLSGAPSGANVLTFGAGSRLTVL.

V usage is TRBV30 and J usage is TRBJ2-6; 7 positions match TRBD2. Germline loops: CDR1 GTSNPN, CDR2 SVGIG (reference sequence). The trim removed 5 bases at V and 8 bases at J, leaving 3 bases unmatched. The CDR3 extends over 12 amino acids. CDR3 residues: CAWAGETNVLTF. DNA of the CDR3: TGTGCCTGGGCGGGAGAAACCAACGTCCTGACTTTC.

The chain uses TRBV27 and TRBJ1-2; 7 bases line up with TRBD1. V shed 2 bases and J 6 bases; nucleotides not matched to a gene: 12. Germline CDR1 MNHEY, CDR2 SMNVEV (reference sequence). The CDR3 sequence is 16 residues long. DNA of the CDR3: TGTGCCAGCAGTTTACGGGGACAGTATGGAGGCAATGGCTACACCTTC. This codes for CASSLRGQYGGNGYTF.

This clone is a singleton in its sample. V usage is TRBV7-3 and J usage is TRBJ2-3; perhaps D is TRBD1 or TRBD2 (5 bases each). Germline CDR1 SGHTA, CDR2 FQGTGA. Trimming pared 2 bases from V and 5 bases from J, leaving 17 bases between. The CDR3 covers 16 residues. This chain's CDR3 is CASSLSGKGRRDTQYF. The DNA for the CDR3 is TGTGCCAGCAGCTTATCGGGGAAGGGACGGAGAGATACGCAGTATTTT.

The chain combines TRBV7-9 with TRBJ1-1; no clear D. The germline V gene has CDR1 SEHNR and CDR2 FQNEAQ (reference sequence). This CDR3 spans 12 amino acids. V was pared by 6 bases and J by 1 base, with 6 bases between. CDR3: CASRVQNTEAFF. CDR3 sequence (DNA): TGTGCCAGCAGGGTACAGAACACTGAAGCTTTCTTT.

The genes are TRBV5-6 and TRBJ1-1, with 8 bases identical to TRBD1. V lost 3 bases and J lost 1; bases outside the gene matches: 2. Per germline, CDR1 SGHDT and CDR2 YYEEEE. This CDR3 is 14 amino acids long. The CDR3, as DNA: TGTGCCAGCAGCTGGGGGACAGGGAACACTGAAGCTTTCTTT. Its translation: CASSWGTGNTEAFF. Together with reference TRBV5-6 and TRBJ1-1, the CDR3 gives the full variable domain: DAGVTQSPTHLIKTRGQQVTLRCSPKSGHDTVSWYQQALGQGPQFIFQYYEEEERQRGNFPDRFSGHQFPNYSSELNVNALLLGDSALYLCASSWGTGNTEAFFGQGTRLTVV.